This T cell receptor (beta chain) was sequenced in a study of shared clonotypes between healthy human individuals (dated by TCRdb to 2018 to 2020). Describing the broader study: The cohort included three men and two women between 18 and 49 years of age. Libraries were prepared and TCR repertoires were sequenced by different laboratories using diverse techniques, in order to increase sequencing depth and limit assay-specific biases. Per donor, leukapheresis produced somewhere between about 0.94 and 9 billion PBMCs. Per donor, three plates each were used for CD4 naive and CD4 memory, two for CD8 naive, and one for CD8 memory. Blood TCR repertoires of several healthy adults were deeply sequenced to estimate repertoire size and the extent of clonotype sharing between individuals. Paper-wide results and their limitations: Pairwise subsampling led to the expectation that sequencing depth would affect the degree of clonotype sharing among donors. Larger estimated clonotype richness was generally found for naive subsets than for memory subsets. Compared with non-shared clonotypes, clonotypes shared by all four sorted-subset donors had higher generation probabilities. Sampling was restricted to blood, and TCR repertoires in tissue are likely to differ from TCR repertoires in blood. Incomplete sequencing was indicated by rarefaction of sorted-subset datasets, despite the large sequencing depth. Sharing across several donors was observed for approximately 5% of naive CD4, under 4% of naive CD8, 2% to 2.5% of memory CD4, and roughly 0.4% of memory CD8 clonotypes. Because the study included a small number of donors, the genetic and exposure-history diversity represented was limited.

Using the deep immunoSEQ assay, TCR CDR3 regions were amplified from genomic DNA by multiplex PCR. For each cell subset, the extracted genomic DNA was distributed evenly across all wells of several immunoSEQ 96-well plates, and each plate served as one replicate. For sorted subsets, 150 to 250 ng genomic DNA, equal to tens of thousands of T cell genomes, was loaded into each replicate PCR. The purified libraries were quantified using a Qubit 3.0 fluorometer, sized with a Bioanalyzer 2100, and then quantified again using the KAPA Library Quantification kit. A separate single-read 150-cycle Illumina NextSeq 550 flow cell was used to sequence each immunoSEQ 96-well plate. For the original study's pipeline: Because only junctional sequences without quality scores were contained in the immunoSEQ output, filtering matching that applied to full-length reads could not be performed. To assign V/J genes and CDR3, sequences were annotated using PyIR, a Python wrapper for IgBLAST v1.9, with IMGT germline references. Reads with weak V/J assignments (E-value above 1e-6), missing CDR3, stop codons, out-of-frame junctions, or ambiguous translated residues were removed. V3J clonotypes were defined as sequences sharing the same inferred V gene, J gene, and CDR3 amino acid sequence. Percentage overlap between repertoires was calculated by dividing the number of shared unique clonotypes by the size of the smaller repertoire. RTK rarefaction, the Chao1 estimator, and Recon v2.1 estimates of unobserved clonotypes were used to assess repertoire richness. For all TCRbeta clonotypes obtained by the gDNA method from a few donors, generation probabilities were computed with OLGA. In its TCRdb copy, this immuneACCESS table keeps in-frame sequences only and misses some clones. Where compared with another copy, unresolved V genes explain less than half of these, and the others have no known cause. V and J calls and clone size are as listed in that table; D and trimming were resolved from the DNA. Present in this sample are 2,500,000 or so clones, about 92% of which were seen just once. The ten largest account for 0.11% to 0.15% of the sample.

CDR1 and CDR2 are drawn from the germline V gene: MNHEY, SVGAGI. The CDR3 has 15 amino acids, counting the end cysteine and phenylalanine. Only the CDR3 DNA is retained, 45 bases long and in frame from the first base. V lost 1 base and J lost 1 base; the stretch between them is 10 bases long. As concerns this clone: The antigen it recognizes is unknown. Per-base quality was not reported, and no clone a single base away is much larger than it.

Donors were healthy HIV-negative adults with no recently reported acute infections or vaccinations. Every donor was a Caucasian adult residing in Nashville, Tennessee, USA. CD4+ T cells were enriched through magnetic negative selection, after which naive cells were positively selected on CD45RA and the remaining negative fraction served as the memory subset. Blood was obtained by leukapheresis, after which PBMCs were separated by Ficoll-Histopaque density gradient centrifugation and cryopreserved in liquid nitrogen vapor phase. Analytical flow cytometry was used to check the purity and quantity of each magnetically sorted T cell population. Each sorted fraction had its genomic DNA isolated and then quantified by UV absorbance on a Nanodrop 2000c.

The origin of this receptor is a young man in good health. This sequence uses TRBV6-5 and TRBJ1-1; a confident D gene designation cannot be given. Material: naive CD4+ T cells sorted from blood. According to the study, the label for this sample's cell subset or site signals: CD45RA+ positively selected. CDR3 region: CASSYYGRPNTEAFF. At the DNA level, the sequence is TGTGCCAGCAGTTACTACGGCAGACCGAACACTGAAGCTTTCTTT.